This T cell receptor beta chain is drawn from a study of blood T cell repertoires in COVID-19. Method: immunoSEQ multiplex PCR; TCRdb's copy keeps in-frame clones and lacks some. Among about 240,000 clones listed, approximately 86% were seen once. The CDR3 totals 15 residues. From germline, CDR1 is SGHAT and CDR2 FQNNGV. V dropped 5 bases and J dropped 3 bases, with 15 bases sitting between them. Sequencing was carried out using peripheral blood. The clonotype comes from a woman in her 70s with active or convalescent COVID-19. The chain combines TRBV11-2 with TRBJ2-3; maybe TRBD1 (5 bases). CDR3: CASSPVGRVTDTQYF. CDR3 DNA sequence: TGTGCCAGCAGCCCAGTGGGCAGGGTGACAGATACGCAGTATTTT.